This TCR beta chain was recorded in a study of cytomegalovirus exposure and HLA in healthy donors (dated 2017 in TCRdb). Turning to the overall study: In an earlier analysis of roughly 590 of the donors, 250 to 300 Gb of sequence data and 90 million to 120 million unique TCR beta sequences from about 179 million T cells were reported. A later genetic analysis used genome-wide SNP genotypes for about 60% of the roughly 670 donors, treating that subset as a discovery cohort. The study profiled the T cell repertoires of hundreds of subjects by immunosequencing and related them to cytomegalovirus serostatus. High-throughput TCR immunosequencing, statistical association of individual TCRs with disease status, and machine learning were combined to predict cytomegalovirus infection status. Rather than using new phenotypic data, the later analysis identified candidate immune exposures from TCR beta sequences and from how often those sequences occurred across donors. In addition to the first cohort of about 650 subjects, a separate validation cohort of approximately 110 different subjects was used. Among the approximately 430 genotyped donors, 81% belonged to the genetic ancestry cluster associated with self-reported Caucasian donors. Donor age, sex, ethnicity and CMV serostatus were compiled alongside the repertoire data. Roughly five DR-DQ haplotypes were treated as single units for association and clustering because of strong linkage in the cohort. The number of typed donors differed by locus: about 629-640 for A, B, C, DRB1 and DQB1; 500 to 550 for DQA1; 606 for DPA1; and about 450 for DPB1. The study aimed to test whether cataloging public T cell receptors could reveal signatures of past pathogen exposure. Among under 450 genotyped donors of the cohort, an average of approximately 230,000 unique TCR beta nucleotide sequences were sequenced per donor, 15% to 20% of them non-productive. An earlier analysis of several hundred of the donors used high-throughput TCR beta sequencing to judge whether each TCR beta V gene segment behaved as functional or pseudogenic. All discovery cohort repertoires had been generated using a single sequencing platform. In a later analysis, previously published TCR beta repertoires from fewer than 750 donors were re-analyzed and high-resolution HLA genotyping was added so that TCR occurrence patterns could be studied. Roughly 300 gigabases of sequencing data and around 90 million unique TCR sequences made up an early release that covered some 640 HLA-typed donors. HLA typing included class I and class II loci at four-digit resolution. Study-wide findings and limitations: In a later genetic analysis, fewer N-insertions in productive TCRs were reported among donors in an Asian-associated ancestry cluster than the roughly 710-donor mean. The authors suggested that the approach could potentially be generalized to other disease states and immunological phenotypes. Cytomegalovirus status was reported to be diagnosed by the classifier with high specificity and sensitivity in both the original and validation cohorts. According to a later analysis, parvovirus B19, influenza, CMV and Epstein-Barr virus appeared linked to several top co-occurrence clusters. Because HLA typing was missing for some donors at each locus, association tests included only the typed subset. A later analysis found that HLA-associated TCR beta chains were more clonally expanded and had lower generation probabilities than equally common non-associated chains. According to a later analysis, most CMV-associated TCR beta chains appeared to be HLA-restricted, and the HLA associations seemed to be driven largely by CMV exposure. In a later analysis, the rate of TCR association differed among HLA loci, with DRB1 alleles having the most associated TCRs and HLA-C alleles having the fewest. Three of the identified cytomegalovirus-associated TCR beta chains were confirmed in vitro to be specific for cytomegalovirus antigens. The cohort was sequenced for TCR beta chains only, and without alpha or paired-chain data the features that could be detected were limited. CMV serostatus was the only immune exposure information available for the cohort. Strong co-occurrence of HLA alleles, especially DR and DQ, made assigning TCR associations to individual alleles difficult. While some public TCRs were present in many individuals, most TCR sequences turned up only very rarely across donors. The 87-base-pair reads could not distinguish some IMGT-functional V segments, including TRBV6-2 and TRBV6-3, so those segments were excluded. A later analysis associated about 16,000 TCR beta sequences with specific HLA alleles at a false discovery rate of 0.05. V-gene and J-gene trimming of TCR beta chains was associated with a missense DCLRE1C variant in a later genetic analysis, and the association was replicated in an independent cohort. In an earlier analysis of around 600 of the donors, most TCR beta V segments were observed in productive rearrangements about 87% or about 30% of the time, broadly matching IMGT annotations. Because counts were too low, roughly 17 rarely observed V segments, including chromosome 9 orphons, were left out of the earlier analysis of 500 to 750 of the donors. A further reported finding was that TCR beta sequences accurately predicted the HLA-A and HLA-B alleles for most subjects in the first cohort. The sequencing pipeline was judged likely to have produced a cluster of highly shared sequence variants as a technical artifact. A total of fewer than 200 TCR beta chains were listed by the study as associated with cytomegalovirus. Presence/absence analyses assumed roughly uniform sequencing depth across donors, an assumption that may not hold. Correlated functional status among segregating V segments might reflect linkage disequilibrium, but an unknown experimental factor could not be ruled out.

V drops 3 bases and J drops 4 bases, leaving 22 bases in between. CDR1 SGHNT and CDR2 YYREEE are derived from the germline V gene (reference sequence). Its CDR3 holds 17 amino acids, cysteine through phenylalanine. The DNA shown is the 51-base CDR3, in frame from base 1. Library preparation employed the immunoSEQ multiplex PCR assay. A mixture of 60 forward primers for TCR Vbeta segments and 13 reverse primers for TCR Jbeta segments was used in the multiplex PCR. The CDR3 region of rearranged TCR beta genes was amplified from genomic DNA by a multiplex PCR assay. Amplified TCR beta libraries were sequenced as 87-base-pair reads on the Illumina HiSeq System. Under the source paper's analysis protocol: A later analysis counted some 80 million unique TCR beta chains across the 670 or so repertoires, and about 10 million of these chains were shared by at least two donors. To remove PCR and sequencing errors, raw reads were error-corrected and collapsed into unique sequences using a nearest-neighbor algorithm that merged closely related sequences. V, D and J gene segments were assigned by aligning CDR3 sequences to IMGT reference sequences. Each retained sequence needed at least a six-nucleotide match to both a V gene segment and a J gene segment. Rearrangements were called productive when the CDR3 lacked stop codons and stayed in frame with V and J; all others were non-productive. Following IMGT convention, CDR3 was defined as the stretch from the second conserved V-encoded cysteine to the conserved J-encoded phenylalanine. Sequences without an unambiguous match to a single V gene segment were excluded from the earlier analysis of approximately 600 of the donors. An earlier analysis of just under 600 of the donors called V segments functional above 56.7% productive rearrangements and segregating when the between-donor standard deviation exceeded 5%. A statistical classification framework was built for diagnosing cytomegalovirus status from the catalog of TCR beta chain sequences. V and J gene assignment, in a later analysis, came from comparing TCR nucleotide sequences with IMGT/GENE-DB human TR gene sequences. Using the TCRdist pipeline, a later analysis assigned CDR3 sequences along with most-parsimonious VDJ recombination scenarios. In a later analysis, each TCR beta chain was defined by its CDR3 amino acid sequence together with its V-gene family, and reads lacking a unique V-gene family were excluded. As a way to deal with suspected cross-contamination and a sequencing artifact, a later analysis dropped more than 500 nucleotide sequences that were highly shared and had low generation probability. In a later analysis, a clonal expansion index for each public chain was calculated from normalized within-repertoire ranks of inferred template counts. Generation probabilities in a later analysis came from a VDJ recombination model fitted to out-of-frame rearrangements, and those results were checked against IGoR. Hypergeometric tests were used in a later analysis to score TCR-TCR, TCR-HLA and TCR-CMV co-occurrence, with a repertoire-size bias correction applied to the TCR pairs. To estimate false discovery rates, a later analysis permuted the HLA or CMV assignments 20 times. In a later analysis, co-occurring TCRs were grouped using DBSCAN, with TCRdist sequence similarity added in when clustering inside HLA-allele-positive subsets. Repertoires with fewer than 30,000 or more than 120,000 public chains, plus five repertoires with anomalous nucleotide sharing, were excluded from co-occurrence clustering. The table comes from immuneACCESS by way of TCRdb, which keeps in-frame sequences with V and J called. Part of the clones is missing from these tables; in studies checked, under half for an unresolved V gene and the rest for unknown reasons. The DNA gave D and trimming, while V, J and clone size come from that table. This sample gives about 190,000 clones in total; over 70% of them show up just once. The top ten clonotypes cover over 1% of the sample.

A word on this clone: Its cognate antigen has yet to be identified. It has no much larger one-base neighbor in the sample; base qualities were not kept.

The cohort was made up of hundreds of healthy bone marrow donors. All cohort members were sampled while nominally healthy, although unrecorded immune exposures were likely present. The donor tested CMV seronegative and was one of the 352 seronegative cohort members. Each donor provided a peripheral blood sample, and peripheral blood mononuclear cells were used for TCR beta sequencing. The Qiagen DNeasy Blood Extraction Kit was used to extract genomic DNA from the blood cell samples. The specimen sequenced was PBMCs. The chain is encoded by TRBV5-4 joined to TRBJ1-1, and the D gene may be TRBD1, 5 bases matching. This clonotype was obtained from a man aged 30-40 years in good health and CMV-seronegative. At the DNA level, the sequence is TGTGCCAGCAGCTCCCCCCCCGGGGGGGTGGGGGGCACTGAAGCTTTCTTT. Translated, it reads CASSSPPGGVGGTEAFF. The CDR3 plus the reference TRBV5-4 and TRBJ1-1 genes for the other parts give the full variable domain: ETGVTQSPTHLIKTRGQQVTLRCSSQSGHNTVSWYQQALGQGPQFIFQYYREEENGRGNFPPRFSGLQFPNYSSELNVNALELDDSALYLCASSSPPGGVGGTEAFFGQGTRLTVV.